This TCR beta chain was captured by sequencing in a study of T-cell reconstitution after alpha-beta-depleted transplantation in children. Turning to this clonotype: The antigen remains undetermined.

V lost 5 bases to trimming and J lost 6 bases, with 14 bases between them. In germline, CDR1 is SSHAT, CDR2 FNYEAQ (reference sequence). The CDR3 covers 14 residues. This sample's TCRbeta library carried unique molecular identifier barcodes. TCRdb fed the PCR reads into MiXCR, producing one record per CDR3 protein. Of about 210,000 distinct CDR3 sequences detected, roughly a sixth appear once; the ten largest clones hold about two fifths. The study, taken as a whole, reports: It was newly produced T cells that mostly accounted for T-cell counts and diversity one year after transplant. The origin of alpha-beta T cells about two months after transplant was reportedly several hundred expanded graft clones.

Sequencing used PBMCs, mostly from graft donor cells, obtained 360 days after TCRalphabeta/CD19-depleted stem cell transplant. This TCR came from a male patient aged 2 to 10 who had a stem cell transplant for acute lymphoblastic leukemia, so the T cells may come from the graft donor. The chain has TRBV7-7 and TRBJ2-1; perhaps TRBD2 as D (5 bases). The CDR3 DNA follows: TGTGCCAGCAGCCCCACGGACTCATTCAATGAGCAGTTCTTC. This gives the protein CASSPTDSFNEQFF.